The 32 T cell receptor beta chains presented below share a single source sample, sequenced in a study of blood T cell repertoires in COVID-19. The table came from immunoSEQ multiplex PCR; TCRdb's copy has only in-frame clones and leaves some out. There are about 210,000 clones in the sample; over 70% occur only once, and approximately 2.9% lies in the top ten. Sample: peripheral blood. These receptors were collected from a middle-aged man with active or convalescent COVID-19.

The V call is TRBV15, the J call TRBJ1-4; 10 bases agree with TRBD1. Germline values: CDR1 LNHNV, CDR2 YYDKDF (reference sequence). The V gene end was trimmed by 7 bases and the J gene end by 0 bases; junction bases not matched to a gene: 8. The length of the CDR3 is 17 residues. The CDR3 bases are TGTGCCACCACCCCGGGACAGGGGATGTCAACTAATGAAAAACTGTTTTTT. It encodes CATTPGQGMSTNEKLFF.

The chain uses TRBV24-1 and TRBJ1-2, with 9 positions matching TRBD1. Trimming at V came to 4 bases and at J to 9 bases, leaving 17 bases not matched to a gene. Per the germline V gene, CDR1 is KGHDR and CDR2 is SFDVKD. CDR3 length: 17 amino acids. CDR3 in amino acids: CATSDRVTGGAVLSYTF. CDR3 in DNA: TGTGCCACCAGTGACCGCGTTACAGGGGGCGCCGTGTTGAGCTACACCTTC.

V and J are TRBV11-3 and TRBJ2-2; 9 bases match TRBD2. V lost 1 base to trimming and J lost 3 bases; unmatched junction nucleotides: 3. Germline assignment: CDR1 SGHNT and CDR2 YENEEA. This CDR3 has 16 amino acids. The CDR3 nucleotides read TGTGCCAGCAGCTTAGTAGCGGGGGCAGACACCGGGGAGCTGTTTTTT. This encodes CASSLVAGADTGELFF.

This sequence joins TRBV18 and TRBJ1-5; the D is unclear. Germline CDR1 KGHSH, CDR2 LQKENI. The V gene lost 2 bases and the J gene lost 0 bases, with 8 bases spanning the gap. The length of the CDR3 is 15 residues. This CDR3 is CASSPEAVSNQPQHF. In nucleotides, the CDR3 is TGTGCCAGCTCACCAGAGGCCGTTAGCAATCAGCCCCAGCATTTT.

The rearrangement uses TRBV18 and TRBJ2-2; D call uncertain. Germline V CDR1 and CDR2: KGHSH, LQKENI. The V end was cut by 5 bases, the J end by 6 bases, with 16 bases between. CDR3 length: 15 amino acids. The CDR3 region has the DNA TGTGCCAGCTCAGAGTTAATTCCCGAGGCCGGGGAGCTGTTTTTT. Translating it yields CASSELIPEAGELFF.

The chain uses TRBV5-4 and TRBJ2-1, with 8 nucleotides matching TRBD1. In germline, CDR1 is SGHNT, CDR2 YYREEE (reference sequence). Germline trimming cut 2 bases from V and 1 base from J; bases unmatched to any gene: 5. The CDR3 covers 16 residues. The CDR3 here is CASSLGTGVSYNEQFF. The CDR3 DNA reads TGTGCCAGCAGCTTAGGGACAGGAGTTTCCTACAATGAGCAGTTCTTC.

CDR3 sequence (DNA): TGTGCCACCACGAATCTGAAGTTAGGAGATGAGCAGTTCTTC. This gives the protein CATTNLKLGDEQFF. The genes are TRBV19 and TRBJ2-1; no definite D call. The V end was cut by 10 bases, the J end by 8 bases, with 21 bases between. The CDR3 is 14 amino acids. Germline V gene sequence: CDR1 LNHDA, CDR2 SQIVND (reference sequence).

V is TRBV4-1 and J is TRBJ2-7; D is perhaps TRBD1 (7 bases). Germline lookup yields CDR1 MGHRA and CDR2 YSYEKL. The CDR3 consists of 19 residues. V was pared by 3 bases and J by 0 bases, with 24 bases between. CDR3 in DNA: TGCGCCAGCAGCCACAAAAGGGGGCTTCAGGCGGGGAGCTCCTACGAGCAGTACTTC. Protein product: CASSHKRGLQAGSSYEQYF.

The genes are TRBV9 and TRBJ1-5, with D perhaps matching TRBD1 (6 bases). V lost 0 bases to trimming and J lost 5 bases, with 9 bases between them. Germline V gives CDR1 SGDLS, CDR2 YYNGEE. CDR3 size: 14 residues. CDR3 coding DNA: TGTGCCAGCAGCGTAGCTCCAGGGGATCAGCCCCAGCATTTT. Its translation is CASSVAPGDQPQHF.

The J gene is TRBJ1-3, the V gene TRBV7-2; no clear D gene. The CDR3 contains 15 residues. CDR1 and CDR2 from the germline V gene are SGHTA and FQGNSA. The V end lost 2 bases, the J end lost 2 bases, and 10 bases lay between the germline ends. The DNA of the CDR3 is TGTGCCAGCAGCTTACCGGGGAGGGCTGGAAACACCATATATTTT. Residues: CASSLPGRAGNTIYF.

This clone was seen a few times. The CDR3, as DNA: TGTGCCAGCAGTTACTCTTCGGGGATTGGCGCTGAAGCTTTCTTT. As protein: CASSYSSGIGAEAFF. This chain uses TRBV6-5 with TRBJ1-1; no firm D call. Germline V CDR1 and CDR2: MNHEY, SVGAGI. The CDR3 covers 15 residues. V was trimmed by 0 bases and J by 6 bases, leaving 14 bases between them.

The chain couples TRBV6-6 to TRBJ1-4, with D unresolved. Trimming shortened V by 5 bases and J by 7 bases, and 11 bases separated the two germline ends. The CDR3 runs to 13 residues. CDR1 is MNHNY and CDR2 is SVGAGI in the germline V gene (reference sequence). CDR3 in amino acids: CASSAVASEKLFF. The CDR3 nucleotides are TGTGCCAGCAGTGCGGTGGCTTCTGAAAAACTGTTTTTT.

The genes are TRBV6-5 and TRBJ1-4, with 7 bases matching TRBD1. V gave up 7 bases and J gave up 0 bases; unmatched junction bases: 5. The CDR3 loop spans 15 amino acids. Germline CDR1 reads MNHEY; CDR2 reads SVGAGI. CDR3 sequence (DNA): TGTGCCAGCAAACAGGGGCCACCAACTAATGAAAAACTGTTTTTT. This codes for CASKQGPPTNEKLFF.

The chain couples TRBV19 to TRBJ2-1, with 8 bases aligning to TRBD2. V gave up 4 bases and J gave up 10 bases; unmatched junction bases: 9. The germline CDR1 and CDR2 sequences are LNHDA and SQIVND (reference sequence). This CDR3 region has 14 residues. CDR3 amino acids: CASSTGRGVSEQFF. The CDR3 DNA reads as TGTGCCAGTAGTACGGGGCGGGGGGTCAGCGAGCAGTTCTTC.

The chain carries TRBV3-1 (or the pseudogene TRBV3-2) and TRBJ2-5; D gene uncertain. Germline CDR1 reads LGHDT; CDR2 reads YNNKEL (reference sequence). Trimming took 1 base from V and 2 from J, leaving 14 bases between them. The CDR3 is 16 residues long. The CDR3 loop reads CASSQVFPSGQETQYF. As DNA, the CDR3 is TGTGCCAGCAGCCAAGTATTTCCATCCGGGCAAGAGACCCAGTACTTC.

The chain employs TRBV28 and TRBJ2-7, with 9 bases matching TRBD1. With V trimmed by 8 bases and J by 6 bases, 14 bases remained unmatched. Per germline, CDR1 MDHEN and CDR2 SYDVKM. This CDR3 spans 15 amino acids. CDR3 sequence: CASSLAGTGRFEQYF. CDR3 nucleotide sequence: TGTGCCAGCTCCTTGGCCGGGACAGGGAGGTTCGAGCAGTACTTC.

The rearrangement links TRBV4-1 to TRBJ1-1; 11 positions match TRBD1. There are 16 residues in the CDR3. The V gene end was trimmed by 4 bases and the J gene end by 11 bases; junction bases not matched to a gene: 15. Germline assignment: CDR1 MGHRA and CDR2 YSYEKL. CDR3 in DNA: TGCGCCAGCAGCCGAGGGACAGGGGGAACTGGTTTGGGTGCTTTCTTT. Translated, it gives CASSRGTGGTGLGAFF.

CDR3 sequence: CASSQGGGSSVPPLHF. The CDR3 nucleotides are TGTGCCAGCAGCCAAGGTGGCGGGTCCAGCGTCCCACCCCTCCACTTT. The rearrangement joins TRBV3-1 (or the pseudogene TRBV3-2) to TRBJ1-6; D remains unclear. The germline V gene encodes CDR1 LGHDT and CDR2 YNNKEL (reference sequence). The CDR3 totals 16 residues. Trimming cost V 1 base and J 11 bases, with 18 bases left between them.

This clone was counted between two and nine times. J is TRBJ1-1 and V is TRBV5-1, with D perhaps TRBD1 (6 bases). Between the trimmed V and J ends, which lost 1 base and 5 bases, there was a span of 12 bases. Per germline, CDR1 SGHRS and CDR2 YFSETQ. The CDR3 extends over 14 amino acids. The CDR3 nucleotides read TGCGCCAGCAGCTTGACAGGGTCGGGAACTGAAGCTTTCTTT. The encoded protein is CASSLTGSGTEAFF.

The V call is TRBV19, the J call TRBJ2-1; 12 bases map to TRBD2. The CDR3 consists of 17 residues. The V segment lost 6 bases and the J segment 3 bases; nucleotides outside the gene matches: 9. Germline CDR1 is LNHDA and CDR2 is SQIVND (reference sequence). The CDR3 bases are TGTGCCAGTAGCCACGGGACTAGCGGGCCATACTACAATGAGCAGTTCTTC. This translates into CASSHGTSGPYYNEQFF.

This clone appeared a single time. This sequence joins TRBV27 and TRBJ1-2; D gene unclear. Trimming pared 10 bases from V and 6 bases from J, leaving 18 bases between. The CDR3 sequence is 13 residues long. In germline, CDR1 is MNHEY, CDR2 SMNVEV (reference sequence). CDR3: CATAAGSWDGYTF. CDR3 nucleotides: TGTGCCACAGCCGCGGGTTCCTGGGATGGCTACACCTTC.

The chain employs TRBV30 and TRBJ1-4; possible D gene TRBD1, 6 bases. Looked up from germline, CDR1 is GTSNPN and CDR2 is SVGIG (reference sequence). The germline V and J ends were trimmed by 0 bases and 7 bases, with 18 bases remaining between them. The CDR3 has 16 residues. CDR3 in amino acids: CAWSVRQGIGGEKLFF. For the CDR3, the DNA is TGTGCCTGGAGTGTACGTCAGGGGATCGGTGGTGAAAAACTGTTTTTT. Together with reference TRBV30 and TRBJ1-4, the CDR3 gives the full variable domain: SQTIHQWPATLVQPVGSPLSLECTVEGTSNPNLYWYRQAAGRGLQLLFYSVGIGQISSEVPQNLSASRPQDRQFILSSKKLLLSDSGFYLCAWSVRQGIGGEKLFFGSGTQLSVL.

V and J are TRBV28 and TRBJ2-5; D is uncertain. V was cut by 2 bases and J by 5 bases, with 9 bases left in between. The CDR3 length is 13 residues. Germline CDR1 reads MDHEN; CDR2 reads SYDVKM. The CDR3 DNA is TGTGCCAGCAGTTTAGGGCGTTTGGAGACCCAGTACTTC. Its protein product is CASSLGRLETQYF.

This chain's CDR3 is CASSQGNTYEQYF. The CDR3 DNA is TGTGCCAGCAGCCAAGGTAATACCTACGAGCAGTACTTC. This sequence joins TRBV3-1 (or the pseudogene TRBV3-2) and TRBJ2-7, with D hard to call. The V gene lost 1 base and the J gene lost 2 bases, with 6 bases spanning the gap. Germline V lookup: CDR1 LGHDT, CDR2 YNNKEL (reference sequence). This CDR3 has 13 amino acids.

V gene TRBV5-4 combines with J gene TRBJ2-3; a weak D match, TRBD1 (6 bases). This CDR3 has 13 residues. Germline V gives CDR1 SGHNT, CDR2 YYREEE (reference sequence). V shed 5 bases and J shed 2 bases, with 9 bases lying between them. CDR3 amino acids: CASRGQFTDTQYF. The CDR3, as DNA: TGTGCCAGCAGAGGACAGTTCACAGATACGCAGTATTTT.

This clone showed up just a few times. The rearrangement joins TRBV18 to TRBJ2-1, with a weak D call TRBD1 (6 bases). There are 16 residues in the CDR3. Germline CDR1 and CDR2: KGHSH and LQKENI. V shed 3 bases and J shed 0 bases, with 12 bases lying between them. CDR3 nucleotide sequence: TGTGCCAGCTCACCCTACCAGGGGAGCTCCTACAATGAGCAGTTCTTC. This codes for CASSPYQGSSYNEQFF.

The chain employs TRBV12-3 or TRBV12-4 and TRBJ1-1; weak D call: TRBD1 (6 bases). There are 13 residues in the CDR3. Trimming cost V 7 bases and J 0 bases, with 9 bases left between them. The CDR3 coding sequence is TGTGCCAGCACCGGACAGATGAACACTGAAGCTTTCTTT. Translating gives CASTGQMNTEAFF.

This clone was recorded only once. The gene calls are TRBV24-1 and TRBJ1-2; D is undetermined. The V gene's germline CDR1 is KGHDR and CDR2 SFDVKD. The CDR3 has 13 amino acids. Trimming stripped 5 bases from V and 2 bases from J, with 8 bases between. CDR3 coding DNA: TGTGCCACCAGTGCGTCACAAAACTATGGCTACACCTTC. The encoded protein is CATSASQNYGYTF.

This clone was counted a few times. V usage is TRBV7-8 and J usage is TRBJ2-3; 11 bases match TRBD2. The trim removed 6 bases at V and 4 bases at J, leaving 27 bases unmatched. The CDR3 covers 22 residues. The germline V gene has CDR1 SGHVS and CDR2 FQNEAQ. This CDR3 reads CASRSNPMTSGDKRLNADTQYF. The CDR3 DNA reads TGTGCCAGCAGGTCGAACCCCATGACTAGCGGGGACAAAAGGCTAAACGCAGATACGCAGTATTTT.

This rearrangement joins TRBV6-5 to TRBJ1-2, with D unclear. The germline V gene encodes CDR1 MNHEY and CDR2 SVGAGI. The CDR3 is made up of 14 amino acids. V shed 2 bases and J shed 8 bases, with 15 bases lying between them. Here the CDR3 reads CASSYLPPTGGYTF. The DNA for the CDR3 is TGTGCCAGCAGTTACCTTCCCCCCACGGGAGGCTACACCTTC.

This clone has ten or more counts. This sequence joins TRBV7-9 and TRBJ1-1, with D possibly matching TRBD1 (5 bases). The germline CDR1 and CDR2 sequences are SEHNR and FQNEAQ (reference sequence). The CDR3 has 13 amino acids. V lost 1 base and J lost 11, with 14 bases in between. CDR3 nucleotide sequence: TGTGCCAGCAGCTTAGGTCAGCCAGGGTTGGCTTTCTTT. Amino acids: CASSLGQPGLAFF.

The rearrangement uses TRBV21-1 and TRBJ2-7; no check of the table's D call, TRBD2, against the DNA was made. TRBV21-1 represents a pseudogene. The CDR3 is 13 amino acids. DNA for the CDR3: TGTGCCAGCAGCATGGAGCGGGTCGTAGAGCAGTACTTC. This translates into CASSMERVVEQYF.